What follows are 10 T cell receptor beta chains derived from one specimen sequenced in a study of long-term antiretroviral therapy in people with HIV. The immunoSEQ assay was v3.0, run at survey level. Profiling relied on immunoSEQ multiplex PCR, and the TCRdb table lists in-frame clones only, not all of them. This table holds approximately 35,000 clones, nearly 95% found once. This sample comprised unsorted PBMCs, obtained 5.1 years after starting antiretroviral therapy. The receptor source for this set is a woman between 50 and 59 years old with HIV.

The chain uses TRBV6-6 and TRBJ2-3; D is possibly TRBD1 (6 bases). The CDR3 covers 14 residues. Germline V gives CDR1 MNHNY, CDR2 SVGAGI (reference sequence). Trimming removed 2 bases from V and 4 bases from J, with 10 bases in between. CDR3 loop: CASSYPGAADTQYF. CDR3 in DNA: TGTGCCAGCAGTTACCCAGGGGCGGCAGATACGCAGTATTTT.

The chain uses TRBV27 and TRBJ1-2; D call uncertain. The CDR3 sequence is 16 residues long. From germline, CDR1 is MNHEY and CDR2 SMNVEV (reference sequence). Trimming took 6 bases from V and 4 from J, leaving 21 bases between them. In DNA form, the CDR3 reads TGTGCCAGCAGCTCCGTCTTGGCCCTACCCCCCTATGGCTACACCTTC. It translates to CASSSVLALPPYGYTF.

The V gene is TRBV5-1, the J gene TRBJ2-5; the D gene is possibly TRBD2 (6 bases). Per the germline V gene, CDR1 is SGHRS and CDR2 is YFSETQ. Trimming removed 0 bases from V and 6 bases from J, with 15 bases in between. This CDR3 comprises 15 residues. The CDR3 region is CASSLGSGRGKTQYF. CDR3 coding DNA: TGCGCCAGCAGCTTGGGATCTGGACGCGGGAAGACCCAGTACTTC.

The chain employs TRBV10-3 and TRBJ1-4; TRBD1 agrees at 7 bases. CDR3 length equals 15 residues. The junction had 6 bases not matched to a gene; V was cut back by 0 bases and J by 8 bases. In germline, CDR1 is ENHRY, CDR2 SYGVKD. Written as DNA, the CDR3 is TGTGCCATCAGTGAGTCGAAGGGGGCCAGCGAAAAACTGTTTTTT. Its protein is CAISESKGASEKLFF.

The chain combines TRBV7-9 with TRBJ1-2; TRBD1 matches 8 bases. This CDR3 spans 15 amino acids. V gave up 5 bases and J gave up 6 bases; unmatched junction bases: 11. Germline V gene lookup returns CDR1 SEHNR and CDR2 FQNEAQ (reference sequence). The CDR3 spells CASSPPGGMAHGYTF. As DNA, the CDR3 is TGTGCCAGCAGCCCTCCAGGGGGCATGGCTCATGGCTACACCTTC.

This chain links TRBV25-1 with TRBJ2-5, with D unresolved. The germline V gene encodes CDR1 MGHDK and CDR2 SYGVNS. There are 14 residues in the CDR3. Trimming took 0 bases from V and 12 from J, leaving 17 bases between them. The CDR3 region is CASSEYGDLTVKYF. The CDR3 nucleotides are TGTGCCAGCAGTGAATATGGGGATTTGACGGTTAAGTACTTC.

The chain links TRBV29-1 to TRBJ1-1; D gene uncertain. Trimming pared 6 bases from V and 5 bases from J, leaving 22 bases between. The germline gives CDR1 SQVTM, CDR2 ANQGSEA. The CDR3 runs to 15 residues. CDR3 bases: TGCAGCGTGCGCGGCGTTCCCCTCGGCGGGACTGAAGCTTTCTTT. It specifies CSVRGVPLGGTEAFF.

The chain's CDR3 is CASSSDGSTDTQYF. CDR3 DNA: TGCGCCAGCAGCTCGGACGGAAGCACAGATACGCAGTATTTT. The chain recombines TRBV5-1 with TRBJ2-3; D gene ambiguous. Trimming removed 3 bases at V and 0 bases at J, with 8 bases between. This CDR3 is 14 amino acids long. The germline gives CDR1 SGHRS, CDR2 YFSETQ.

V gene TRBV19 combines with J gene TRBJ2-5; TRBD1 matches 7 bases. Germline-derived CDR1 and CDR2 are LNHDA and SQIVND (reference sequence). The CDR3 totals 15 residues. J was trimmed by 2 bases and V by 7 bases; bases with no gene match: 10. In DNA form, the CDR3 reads TGTGCCAGTACCTCAGTGAGGGGGCAACAAGAGACCCAGTACTTC. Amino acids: CASTSVRGQQETQYF. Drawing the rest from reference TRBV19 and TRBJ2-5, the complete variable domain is DGGITQSPKYLFRKEGQNVTLSCEQNLNHDAMYWYRQDPGQGLRLIYYSQIVNDFQKGDIAEGYSVSREKKESFPLTVTSAQKNPTAFYLCASTSVRGQQETQYFGPGTRLLVL.

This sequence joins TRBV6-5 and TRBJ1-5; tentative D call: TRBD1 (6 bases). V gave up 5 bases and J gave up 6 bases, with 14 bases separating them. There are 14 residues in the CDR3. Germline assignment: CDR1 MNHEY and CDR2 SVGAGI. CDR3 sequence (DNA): TGTGCCAGCAGTAAACAGGGCGGAGGTCAGCCCCAGCATTTT. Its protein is CASSKQGGGQPQHF.